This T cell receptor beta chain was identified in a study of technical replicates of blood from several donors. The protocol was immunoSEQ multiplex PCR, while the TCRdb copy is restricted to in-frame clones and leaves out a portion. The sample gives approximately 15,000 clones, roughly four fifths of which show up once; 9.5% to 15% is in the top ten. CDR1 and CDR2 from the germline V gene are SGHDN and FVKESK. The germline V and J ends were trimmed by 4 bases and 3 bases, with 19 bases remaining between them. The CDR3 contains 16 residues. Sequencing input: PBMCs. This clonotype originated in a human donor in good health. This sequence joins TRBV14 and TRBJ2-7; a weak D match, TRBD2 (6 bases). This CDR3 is CASSRRTPGEGYEQYF. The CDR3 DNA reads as TGTGCCAGCAGCCGCCGGACTCCGGGGGAAGGCTACGAGCAGTACTTC.